Presented here are 22 T cell receptor beta chains from one specimen sequenced in a study of blood T cell repertoires in COVID-19. Clones were read by immunoSEQ multiplex PCR, and TCRdb kept only the in-frame ones, dropping some. The sample records 99,000 or so clones, about 91% being singletons. What was sequenced was peripheral blood. The receptors derive from a man between 45 and 60 years old with COVID-19, enrolled during active disease.

The genes are TRBV5-1 and TRBJ1-4; no definite D call. V lost 4 bases, J lost 0 bases, and 7 bases lay in between. The CDR3 covers 14 residues. CDR1 and CDR2 from the germline V gene are SGHRS and YFSETQ. DNA of the CDR3: TGCGCCAGCAGCCCCAGATCAACTAATGAAAAACTGTTTTTT. Its translation: CASSPRSTNEKLFF.

The chain carries TRBV4-2 and TRBJ1-2; possibly TRBD1 for D (6 bases). Trimming pared 3 bases from V and 5 bases from J, leaving 16 bases between. Germline V gene sequence: CDR1 LGHNA, CDR2 YNFKEQ. The CDR3 has 15 amino acids. This chain's CDR3 is CASSQRDTGLYGYTF. DNA for the CDR3: TGTGCCAGCAGCCAGAGGGACACCGGGTTATATGGCTACACCTTC.

The V gene is TRBV5-4, the J gene TRBJ1-1, with 8 bases fitting TRBD1. CDR3 size: 13 residues. Germline V CDR1 and CDR2: SGHNT, YYREEE (reference sequence). Germline trimming cut 2 bases from V and 4 bases from J; bases unmatched to any gene: 1. The CDR3 loop reads CASSFTGGTEAFF. In DNA, the CDR3 is TGTGCCAGCAGCTTTACAGGGGGCACTGAAGCTTTCTTT.

The chain couples TRBV15 to TRBJ1-5; 7 bases agree with TRBD1. This CDR3 contains 13 residues. Germline assignment: CDR1 LNHNV and CDR2 YYDKDF (reference sequence). V shed 7 bases, J shed 3 bases, and the junction held 3 bases outside the gene matches. The CDR3 bases are TGTGCCACCAACGGACAGGACAATCAGCCCCAGCATTTT. Its translation is CATNGQDNQPQHF.

The genes are TRBV15 and TRBJ2-1; perhaps TRBD1 as D (7 bases). This CDR3 is 18 amino acids long. The germline V and J ends were trimmed by 0 bases and 0 bases, with 15 bases remaining between them. Germline values: CDR1 LNHNV, CDR2 YYDKDF (reference sequence). CDR3 in DNA: TGTGCCACCAGCAGAGAGGGGGGACAGCTTAGCTCCTACAATGAGCAGTTCTTC. It yields the protein CATSREGGQLSSYNEQFF.

This chain connects TRBV5-1 to TRBJ1-2; 8 nucleotides align to TRBD1. In germline, CDR1 is SGHRS, CDR2 YFSETQ. The CDR3 loop spans 15 amino acids. V gave up 0 bases and J gave up 6 bases; unmatched junction bases: 7. The CDR3 sequence: CASSLGDRSGNGYTF. CDR3 DNA sequence: TGCGCCAGCAGCTTGGGGGACAGGTCCGGCAATGGCTACACCTTC.

The chain uses TRBV4-1 and TRBJ1-4, with TRBD1 matching 10 bases. CDR1 and CDR2 (germline): MGHRA, YSYEKL. J gave up 5 bases and V 3 bases, and 3 bases lay outside the gene matches. The CDR3 is made up of 15 amino acids. The CDR3 loop is CASSQTGGLNEKLFF. In DNA, the CDR3 is TGCGCCAGCAGCCAGACAGGGGGCCTCAATGAAAAACTGTTTTTT.

Note on this clone: Other nucleotide sequences from this sample produce the same CDR3. The rearrangement links TRBV2 to TRBJ2-7; D is possibly TRBD1 (5 bases). Germline V CDR1 and CDR2: SNHLY, FYNNEI. V was clipped by 4 bases and J by 3 bases, with 7 bases between them. The CDR3 extends over 12 amino acids. The CDR3 bases are TGTGCCAGCAGTGGTGACAGCTACGAGCAGTACTTC. It translates to CASSGDSYEQYF.

The gene calls are TRBV7-2 and TRBJ2-3; the D is unclear. The CDR3 sequence is 14 residues long. CDR1 and CDR2 from the germline V gene are SGHTA and FQGNSA. The V and J ends lost 5 bases and 2 bases respectively, with 11 bases between them. The CDR3 DNA sequence: TGTGCCAGCAGCCTCCGACACGTCACAGATACGCAGTATTTT. It encodes CASSLRHVTDTQYF. Complete variable domain (other parts from reference TRBV7-2 and TRBJ2-3): GAGVSQSPSNKVTEKGKDVELRCDPISGHTALYWYRQSLGQGLEFLIYFQGNSAPDKSGLPSDRFSAERTGGSVSTLTIQRTQQEDSAVYLCASSLRHVTDTQYFGPGTRLTVL.

This clone was detected once. The chain combines TRBV14 with TRBJ1-3, with D uncertain. Between the trimmed V and J ends, which lost 2 bases and 4 bases, there was a span of 6 bases. The CDR3 sequence is 13 residues long. CDR1 and CDR2 from the germline V gene are SGHDN and FVKESK. In DNA form, the CDR3 reads TGTGCCAGCAGCCAACTCTCCGGAAACACCATATATTTT. This encodes CASSQLSGNTIYF.

This chain links TRBV19 with TRBJ2-7; D might be TRBD2 (5 bases). Trimming took 3 bases from V and 1 from J, leaving 10 bases between them. Germline lookup yields CDR1 LNHDA and CDR2 SQIVND (reference sequence). The CDR3 has 14 amino acids. The CDR3 spells CASSMETTSYEQYF. As DNA, the CDR3 is TGTGCCAGTAGTATGGAGACTACTTCCTACGAGCAGTACTTC.

The chain joins TRBV11-3 to TRBJ2-1; TRBD2 agrees at 7 bases. Germline assignment: CDR1 SGHNT and CDR2 YENEEA. V was pared by 3 bases and J by 9 bases, with 11 bases of the junction left unmatched. The CDR3 is made up of 15 amino acids. The chain's CDR3 is CASSFSGGDLSEQFF. CDR3 DNA sequence: TGTGCCAGCAGCTTTAGTGGGGGGGATCTTAGTGAGCAGTTCTTC.

This chain joins TRBV28 and TRBJ1-2, with a possible D match to TRBD1 (6 bases). Germline loops: CDR1 MDHEN, CDR2 SYDVKM. This CDR3 region has 12 residues. The V and J ends lost 6 bases and 8 bases respectively, with 13 bases between them. CDR3 protein: CASSPNREGYTF. The CDR3 DNA follows: TGTGCCAGCAGCCCAAACAGGGAAGGCTACACCTTC.

This clone was recorded a few times. The chain carries TRBV5-1 and TRBJ2-7; D remains ambiguous. The germline V gene has CDR1 SGHRS and CDR2 YFSETQ. The CDR3 length is 14 residues. The V and J ends lost 4 bases and 0 bases respectively, with 11 bases between them. CDR3 sequence: CASSPSTNSYEQYF. The CDR3 DNA sequence: TGCGCCAGCAGCCCGTCTACCAACTCCTACGAGCAGTACTTC. Full variable domain (remainder filled in from reference TRBV5-1 and TRBJ2-7): KAGVTQTPRYLIKTRGQQVTLSCSPISGHRSVSWYQQTPGQGLQFLFEYFSETQRNKGNFPGRFSGRQFSNSRSEMNVSTLELGDSALYLCASSPSTNSYEQYFGPGTRLTVT.

This chain uses TRBV7-6 with TRBJ2-7, with 7 bases matching TRBD1. The CDR3 has 14 amino acids. The germline gives CDR1 SGHVS, CDR2 FNYEAQ. Germline trimming cut 5 bases from V and 2 bases from J; bases unmatched to any gene: 6. CDR3 protein: CASSPRDSTYEQYF. The DNA of the CDR3 is TGTGCCAGCAGCCCTAGGGACAGTACCTACGAGCAGTACTTC.

In regard to this clone: Mismatch with germline at one junction end may stem from a read error. The chain combines TRBV7-7 with TRBJ2-2, with TRBD2 as a possible D gene (5 bases). CDR3 length equals 14 residues. Germline CDR1 and CDR2: SSHAT and FNYEAQ (reference sequence). The CDR3 region is CASSLERGTGELFF. The CDR3 nucleotides read TGTGCTAGCAGCTTAGAACGGGGTACCGGGGAGCTGTTTTTT.

The rearrangement joins TRBV4-1 to TRBJ1-3; D uncertain. Germline lookup yields CDR1 MGHRA and CDR2 YSYEKL. The CDR3 is 13 residues long. Trimming removed 5 bases at V and 5 bases at J, with 10 bases between. The CDR3 bases are TGCGCCAGCAGCTCCAGTAATAGAAACACCATATATTTT. Translating it yields CASSSSNRNTIYF.

This clone is medium-sized (0.01 to 0.1%). J is TRBJ2-7 and V is TRBV18; 8 nucleotides line up with TRBD1. The CDR3 is made up of 12 amino acids. Germline V gene lookup returns CDR1 KGHSH and CDR2 LQKENI. V dropped 6 bases and J dropped 6; count of bases not matched to a gene: 4. The CDR3 loop reads CASSDRVIEQYF. The CDR3 DNA is TGTGCCAGCTCGGACAGGGTTATCGAGCAGTACTTC.

V and J are TRBV6-5 and TRBJ1-4; maybe TRBD1 (5 bases). Germline V CDR1 and CDR2: MNHEY, SVGAGI. The CDR3 runs 14 residues. The V end lost 3 bases, the J end lost 8 bases, and 13 bases lay between the germline ends. The CDR3 DNA sequence: TGTGCCAGCAGTTATAGGGGTCCCACCGAAAAACTGTTTTTT. It encodes CASSYRGPTEKLFF.

The chain employs TRBV11-2 and TRBJ2-3; 8 positions agree with TRBD1. This CDR3 spans 14 amino acids. Germline V gives CDR1 SGHAT, CDR2 FQNNGV. With 4 bases clipped from V and 4 bases from J, the junction kept 4 bases outside the gene matches. The CDR3 coding sequence is TGTGCCAGCAGCTCCGGACAGGGCGCAGATACGCAGTATTTT. Protein sequence: CASSSGQGADTQYF.

The rearrangement links TRBV4-1 to TRBJ2-1; TRBD2 matches 9 bases. The CDR3 covers 15 residues. V trimming: 2 bases; J trimming: 8 bases; junction bases outside the gene matches: 7. The V gene's germline CDR1 is MGHRA and CDR2 YSYEKL. CDR3 nucleotide sequence: TGCGCCAGCAGCCAACCGGGACTAGCAGGTCATGAGCAGTTCTTC. It translates to CASSQPGLAGHEQFF.

The rearrangement links TRBV30 to TRBJ1-3; a possible D gene is TRBD1 (6 bases). Germline V gene data show CDR1 as GTSNPN and CDR2 as SVGIG (reference sequence). The V end lost 3 bases, the J end lost 0 bases, and 12 bases lay between the germline ends. This CDR3 region has 15 residues. The CDR3 bases are TGTGCCTGGAGATCGACAGGCAGCTCTGGAAACACCATATATTTT. Its translation is CAWRSTGSSGNTIYF.